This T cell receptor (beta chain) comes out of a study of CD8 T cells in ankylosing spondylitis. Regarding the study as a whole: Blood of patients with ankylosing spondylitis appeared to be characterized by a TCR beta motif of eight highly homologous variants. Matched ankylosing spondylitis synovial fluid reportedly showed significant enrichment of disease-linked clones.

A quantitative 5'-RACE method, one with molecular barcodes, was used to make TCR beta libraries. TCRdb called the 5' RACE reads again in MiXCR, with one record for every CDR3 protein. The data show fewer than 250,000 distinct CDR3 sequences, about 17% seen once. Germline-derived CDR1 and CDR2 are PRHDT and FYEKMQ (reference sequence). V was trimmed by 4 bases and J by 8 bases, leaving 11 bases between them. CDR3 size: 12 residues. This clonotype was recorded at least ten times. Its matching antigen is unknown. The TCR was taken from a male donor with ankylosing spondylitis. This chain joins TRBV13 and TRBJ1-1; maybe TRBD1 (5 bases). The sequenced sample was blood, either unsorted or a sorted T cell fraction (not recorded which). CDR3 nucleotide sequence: TGTGCCAGCAGCTCGGGACGGAACGAAGCTTTCTTT. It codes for CASSSGRNEAFF.